One sample yielded the 9 T cell receptor delta chains listed below, sequenced in a study of gamma-delta chains in newborns, infants, children. TCRdb fed the reads to CATT. The sample lists 10,000 to 13,000 delta-chain clones, about 3.6% occurring once. Sequencing was carried out using blood. Source of these receptors: a child who was a newborn, infant or young child, either healthy, febrile or measles-vaccinated (not recorded which).

This clone came up a few times. Germline is not matched at one junction end, which may reflect a read error. The chain couples TRDV1 to TRDJ1; 9 nucleotides match TRDD3. The CDR3 length is 18 residues. CDR1 is TSWWSYY and CDR2 is QGS in the germline V gene. CDR3 loop: CALGEQTGGYFFGDRLIF. Written as DNA, the CDR3 is TGTGCTCTTGGGGAACAGACCGGGGGATACTTCTTCGGCGATAGACTCATCTTT.

This clone has more than one count but fewer than ten. This rearrangement joins TRDV1 to TRDJ1; D is unresolved. The V and J ends lost 2 bases and 1 base respectively, with 17 bases between them. The CDR3 length is 17 residues. Germline V gives CDR1 TSWWSYY, CDR2 QGS. The CDR3 coding sequence is TGTGCTCTTGGGGAATTAACTTTGGCCATTCTCACCGATAAACTCATCTTT. This sequence encodes CALGELTLAILTDKLIF.

The chain uses TRDV1 and TRDJ1, with 13 nucleotides matching TRDD3. This CDR3 is 24 amino acids long. The J segment lost 2 bases and the V segment lost 1 base, leaving 25 bases of the junction unmatched. Germline V gene sequence: CDR1 TSWWSYY, CDR2 QGS. CDR3 sequence: CALGEPSSYGPITGGYEFTDKLIF. The CDR3 bases are TGTGCTCTTGGGGAACCTTCATCCTACGGCCCAATAACTGGGGGATACGAGTTTACCGATAAACTCATCTTT.

To note about this clone: This could be a read error, since a much larger clone is one nucleotide away. The chain is built from TRDV2 and TRDJ3; 10 bases map to TRDD3. Germline CDR1 GEAIGNYY, CDR2 EKD. The CDR3 has 19 amino acids. V lost 3 bases and J lost 0; bases outside the gene matches: 7. The CDR3 loop is CACDPVRGIRSWDTRQMFF. The CDR3 DNA is TGTGCCTGTGACCCGGTTCGGGGGATACGCTCCTGGGACACCCGACAGATGTTTTTC.

The rearrangement uses TRDV3 and TRDJ1, with 10 bases lining up with TRDD3. V lost 2 bases, J lost 1 base, and 16 bases stayed unmatched. CDR3 size: 18 residues. Germline assignment: CDR1 TVYSNPD and CDR2 GDNSRS (reference sequence). The CDR3 region has the DNA TGTGCCTTTGGCTCCCCGGGGGATACGCTGGGGAGCACCGATAAACTCATCTTT. Its translation: CAFGSPGDTLGSTDKLIF.

The chain uses TRAV29/DV5 and TRDJ1, with a possible D match to TRDD3 (5 bases). V lost 3 bases to trimming and J lost 3 bases, with 24 bases between them. The germline V gene has CDR1 NSMFDY and CDR2 ISSIKDK. This CDR3 is 17 amino acids long. As DNA, the CDR3 is TGTGCAGCAACAAGACTTCTCGAGCTGAGGGATTCCGATAAACTCATCTTT. Its protein is CAATRLLELRDSDKLIF. Variable domain in full (rest from reference TRAV29/DV5 and TRDJ1): DQQVKQNSPSLSVQEGRISILNCDYTNSMFDYFLWYKKYPAEGPTFLISISSIKDKNEDGRFTVFLNKSAKHLSLHIVPSQPGDSAVYFCAATRLLELRDSDKLIFGKGTRVTVEP.

In its sample, this clone ranks as medium-sized (0.01 to 0.1%). The chain recombines TRDV2 with TRDJ1; TRDD3 matches at 10 bases. In germline, CDR1 is GEAIGNYY, CDR2 EKD. The length of the CDR3 is 20 residues. Trimming took 1 base from V and 0 from J; bases not matched to a gene: 16. In DNA, the CDR3 is TGTGCCTGTGACACAGTGATCGGGGGATACGCCTGTAATAACACCGATAAACTCATCTTT. This encodes CACDTVIGGYACNNTDKLIF.

The chain has TRDV1 and TRDJ1, with 7 nucleotides matching TRDD3. Germline-derived CDR1 and CDR2 are TSWWSYY and QGS. Trimming took 1 base from V and 3 from J; bases not matched to a gene: 29. The CDR3 is 23 residues long. CDR3 loop: CALGERPPSPWGTLSGIPDKLIF. The CDR3 DNA reads TGTGCTCTTGGGGAACGTCCGCCGAGCCCTTGGGGGACACTTTCCGGTATCCCCGATAAACTCATCTTT.

The CDR3 DNA sequence: TGTGCTCTTGGGGAAGGTCCTTCCTACTGGGGGATTACCGATAAACTCATCTTT. Translated: CALGEGPSYWGITDKLIF. V usage is TRDV1 and J usage is TRDJ1; tentative D call: TRDD3 (10 bases). This CDR3 has 18 residues. Trimming left V 2 bases short and J 2 bases short, with 21 bases between. Germline CDR1 and CDR2: TSWWSYY and QGS.